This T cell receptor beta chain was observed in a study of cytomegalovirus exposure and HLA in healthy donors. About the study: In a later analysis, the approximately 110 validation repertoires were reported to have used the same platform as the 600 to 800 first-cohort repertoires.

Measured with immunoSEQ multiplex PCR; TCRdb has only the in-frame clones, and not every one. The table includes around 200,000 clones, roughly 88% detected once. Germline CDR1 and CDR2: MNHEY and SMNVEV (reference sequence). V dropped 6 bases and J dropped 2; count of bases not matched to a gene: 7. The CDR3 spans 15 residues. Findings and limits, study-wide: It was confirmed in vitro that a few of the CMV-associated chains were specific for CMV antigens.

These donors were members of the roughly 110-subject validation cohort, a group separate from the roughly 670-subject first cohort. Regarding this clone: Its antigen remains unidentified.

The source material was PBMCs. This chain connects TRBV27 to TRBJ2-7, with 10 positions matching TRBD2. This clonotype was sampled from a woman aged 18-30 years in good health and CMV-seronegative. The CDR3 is CASRDSGRVPYEQYF. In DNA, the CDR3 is TGTGCCAGCAGGGACAGCGGGAGGGTCCCCTACGAGCAGTACTTC.